The sequence of this TCR beta chain was determined in a study of neurological immune-mediated disorders. Time point denoted: technical triplicate 2. TCRdb ran MiXCR on the 5' RACE reads and lists one entry per CDR3 protein. Among tens of thousands of distinct CDR3 sequences listed, more than 20% were seen once. What was sequenced was PBMCs. This TCR came from a man between 60 and 75 years old with HTLV-1-associated myelopathy (HAM/TSP).

The CDR3 here is CASSQMTSGGAYYEQYF. CDR3 nucleotides: TGTGCCAGCAGCCAAATGACTAGCGGGGGAGCCTACTATGAGCAGTACTTC. The genes are TRBV3-1 and TRBJ2-1; TRBD2 matches 12 bases. Judging by the DNA end, TRBJ2-7 fits better; the J call may be wrong. This CDR3 is built from 17 residues. CDR1 is LGHDT, CDR2 YNNKEL, per germline (reference sequence).